This paragraph reports one T cell receptor beta chain. This CDR3 has 14 residues. Germline CDR1 is SGHRS and CDR2 is YFSETQ. Trimming stripped 3 bases from V and 4 bases from J, with 13 bases between. These data are taken from a study of shared clonotypes between healthy human individuals. Each donor was a Caucasian adult residing in Nashville, Tennessee. Generated by immunoSEQ multiplex PCR, the TCRdb table keeps only in-frame clones and is missing some. In the table there are over a million clones, approximately 78% of which are singletons. The sequencing input was memory CD4+ T cells from PBMCs. Subset reported: CD45RA-negative fraction. This receptor was identified in a man younger than 35 in good health. Some clones in this sample may be carry-over from other donors' samples. The V and J genes are TRBV5-1 and TRBJ1-2; D is ambiguous. CDR3 in DNA: TGCGCCAGCAGCTCCGCGCCGGGAACCTATGGCTACACCTTC. Protein: CASSSAPGTYGYTF. Based on the CDR3 plus reference TRBV5-1 and TRBJ1-2, the full variable domain is KAGVTQTPRYLIKTRGQQVTLSCSPISGHRSVSWYQQTPGQGLQFLFEYFSETQRNKGNFPGRFSGRQFSNSRSEMNVSTLELGDSALYLCASSSAPGTYGYTFGSGTRLTVV.